Following are 31 T cell receptor beta chains from one sample sequenced in a study of blood T cell repertoires in COVID-19. Generated by immunoSEQ multiplex PCR, the TCRdb table keeps only in-frame clones and is missing some. Among around 47,000 clones, 55% to 75% were seen once, and the ten largest hold roughly 6.3%. The material sequenced was peripheral blood. The source of these receptors is a man aged 80 or over with acute or convalescent COVID-19.

This clone showed up just a few times. The chain couples TRBV19 to TRBJ1-1; 9 bases are shared with TRBD1. Germline CDR1 and CDR2: LNHDA and SQIVND (reference sequence). The CDR3 loop spans 15 amino acids. The V and J ends lost 3 bases and 5 bases, in that order; junction bases with no gene match: 7. Here the CDR3 DNA reads TGTGCCAGTAGTATGGGACAGGGTTCCGGAACTGAAGCTTTCTTT. It translates to CASSMGQGSGTEAFF.

The rearrangement uses TRBV5-5 and TRBJ2-3; 7 positions match TRBD2. Germline CDR1 reads SGHKS; CDR2 reads YYEKEE (reference sequence). The ends lost 4 bases at V and 2 bases at J; junction bases unmatched: 4. The CDR3 runs 14 residues. This chain's CDR3 is CASSLRDYTDTQYF. The CDR3 bases are TGTGCCAGCAGCCTCCGGGACTACACAGATACGCAGTATTTT.

This clone has more than one count but fewer than ten. This chain joins TRBV7-9 and TRBJ1-1; 10 bases match TRBD1. V was clipped by 5 bases and J by 0 bases; unmatched bases: 12. Germline lookup yields CDR1 SEHNR and CDR2 FQNEAQ (reference sequence). The CDR3 loop spans 18 amino acids. In DNA form, the CDR3 reads TGTGCCAGCAGCGGGGGCCCGGGACAGGGGTCCTTGAACACTGAAGCTTTCTTT. Encoded protein: CASSGGPGQGSLNTEAFF.

This chain's CDR3 is CASSSGAVGGGYTF. CDR3 coding DNA: TGTGCCAGCAGCTCCGGTGCAGTCGGAGGTGGCTACACCTTC. The chain uses TRBV5-6 and TRBJ1-2; D is ambiguous. Germline V gene sequence: CDR1 SGHDT, CDR2 YYEEEE. Trimming pared 3 bases from V and 7 bases from J, leaving 16 bases between. This CDR3 has 14 residues.

The chain is built from TRBV10-3 and TRBJ2-3, with 12 bases lining up with TRBD1. The ends lost 4 bases at V and 3 bases at J; junction bases unmatched: 5. Germline-derived CDR1 and CDR2 are ENHRY and SYGVKD. This CDR3 comprises 16 residues. The CDR3 reads CAISGGTGGVTDTQYF. CDR3 coding DNA: TGTGCCATCAGTGGGGGGACAGGGGGCGTAACAGATACGCAGTATTTT.

The V gene is TRBV30, the J gene TRBJ2-7; 8 nucleotides match TRBD2. J was trimmed by 9 bases and V by 4 bases; bases with no gene match: 11. CDR3 length: 13 amino acids. CDR1 is GTSNPN and CDR2 is SVGIG in the germline V gene (reference sequence). The CDR3 nucleotides read TGTGCCTGGACAGGCAGCGGGAGTACGGGGCAGTACTTC. It is translated as CAWTGSGSTGQYF.

The chain couples TRBV27 to TRBJ1-2; possibly TRBD1 for D (5 bases). Germline assignment: CDR1 MNHEY and CDR2 SMNVEV (reference sequence). This CDR3 is 14 amino acids long. The V and J ends lost 6 bases and 1 base respectively, with 12 bases between them. The CDR3 loop is CASRTTDINYGYTF. In nucleotides, the CDR3 is TGTGCCAGCAGAACGACAGATATTAACTATGGCTACACCTTC.

The rearrangement links TRBV15 to TRBJ1-6, with D perhaps TRBD1 (5 bases). There are 15 residues in the CDR3. Trimming removed 0 bases from V and 7 bases from J, with 10 bases in between. Per germline, CDR1 LNHNV and CDR2 YYDKDF (reference sequence). CDR3 coding DNA: TGTGCCACCAGCAGAGACAGGGTGGAGAATTCACCCCTCCACTTT. Protein sequence: CATSRDRVENSPLHF. The whole variable domain, filled in from reference TRBV15 and TRBJ1-6, reads DAMVIQNPRYQVTQFGKPVTLSCSQTLNHNVMYWYQQKSSQAPKLLFHYYDKDFNNEADTPDNFQSRRPNTSFCFLDIRSPGLGDTAMYLCATSRDRVENSPLHFGNGTRLTVT.

The gene calls are TRBV10-3 and TRBJ2-1; the match to TRBD1 covers 7 bases. Germline lookup yields CDR1 ENHRY and CDR2 SYGVKD. V shed 4 bases, J shed 2 bases, and the junction held 14 bases outside the gene matches. The CDR3 length is 18 residues. This CDR3 reads CAISGNRGRGGTYNEQFF. DNA of the CDR3: TGTGCCATCAGTGGGAACAGGGGAAGAGGGGGTACCTACAATGAGCAGTTCTTC.

The chain has TRBV30 and TRBJ1-1; TRBD1 aligns across 7 bases. This CDR3 comprises 11 residues. The germline V gene encodes CDR1 GTSNPN and CDR2 SVGIG (reference sequence). The V segment lost 3 bases and the J segment 11 bases; nucleotides outside the gene matches: 6. The CDR3 DNA follows: TGTGCCTGGAGCCCTGGGACAGTGGCTTTCTTT. This sequence encodes CAWSPGTVAFF.

This rearrangement joins TRBV11-3 to TRBJ1-2; the match to TRBD1 covers 7 bases. The ends lost 3 bases at V and 3 bases at J; junction bases unmatched: 4. This CDR3 region has 14 residues. Looked up from germline, CDR1 is SGHNT and CDR2 is YENEEA. The CDR3 loop is CASSLDRSDYGYTF. The CDR3 DNA is TGTGCCAGCAGCTTGGACAGGTCGGACTATGGCTACACCTTC. Using reference TRBV11-3 and TRBJ1-2 for the parts outside the CDR3, the full variable domain is EAGVVQSPRYKIIEKKQPVAFWCNPISGHNTLYWYLQNLGQGPELLIRYENEEAVDDSQLPKDRFSAERLKGVDSTLKIQPAELGDSAVYLCASSLDRSDYGYTFGSGTRLTVV.

The rearrangement uses TRBV7-2 and TRBJ2-7, with 7 positions matching TRBD2. V lost 8 bases and J lost 5; bases outside the gene matches: 9. CDR1 SGHTA and CDR2 FQGNSA come from the germline V gene. The CDR3 length is 13 residues. The CDR3 DNA reads TGTGCCAGCGGGAGGGCCGTGAGGGACGAGCAGTACTTC. Amino acid sequence: CASGRAVRDEQYF.

CDR3 in amino acids: CASSLDRQGGSREQFF. As DNA, the CDR3 is TGTGCCAGCAGCTTAGACCGACAGGGGGGCTCCCGTGAGCAGTTCTTC. The chain carries TRBV5-5 and TRBJ2-1; TRBD1 matches at 9 bases. Looked up from germline, CDR1 is SGHKS and CDR2 is YYEKEE (reference sequence). The CDR3 covers 16 residues. The ends lost 2 bases at V and 9 bases at J; junction bases unmatched: 12.

CDR3 DNA: TGTGCCAGCAGCTTAGGAGGACTAGCGGGAGTAGTTGAGCAGTACTTC. This encodes CASSLGGLAGVVEQYF. The V call is TRBV7-8, the J call TRBJ2-7, with 13 positions matching TRBD2. V dropped 1 base and J dropped 7; count of bases not matched to a gene: 7. Germline V gene lookup returns CDR1 SGHVS and CDR2 FQNEAQ. The CDR3 loop spans 16 amino acids.

The chain recombines TRBV12-5 with TRBJ1-4; the match to TRBD1 covers 8 bases. The CDR3 runs to 17 residues. Losses at the gene ends were 6 bases for V and 0 bases for J; bases not matched to a gene: 9. The germline gives CDR1 LGHNT, CDR2 FRNRAP. CDR3 residues: CASGRQGSGATNEKLFF. In DNA form, the CDR3 reads TGTGCTAGTGGCCGACAGGGGTCGGGTGCAACTAATGAAAAACTGTTTTTT. Full variable domain (remainder filled in from reference TRBV12-5 and TRBJ1-4): DARVTQTPRHKVTEMGQEVTMRCQPILGHNTVFWYRQTMMQGLELLAYFRNRAPLDDSGMPKDRFSAEMPDATLATLKIQPSEPRDSAVYFCASGRQGSGATNEKLFFGSGTQLSVL.

The chain joins TRBV19 to TRBJ1-6; TRBD1 aligns across 9 bases. V shed 1 base and J 0 bases; nucleotides not matched to a gene: 7. Germline CDR1 reads LNHDA; CDR2 reads SQIVND (reference sequence). CDR3 length equals 19 residues. The CDR3 sequence is CASSIGAGQGSSYNSPLHF. DNA of the CDR3: TGTGCCAGTAGTATAGGAGCGGGACAGGGAAGCTCCTATAATTCACCCCTCCACTTT.

This clone qualifies as medium-sized. This chain uses TRBV5-4 with TRBJ2-2, with TRBD1 matching over 9 bases. Germline CDR1 is SGHNT and CDR2 is YYREEE (reference sequence). Trimming at V came to 4 bases and at J to 6 bases, leaving 7 bases not matched to a gene. The CDR3 sequence is 15 residues long. CDR3 DNA sequence: TGTGCCAGCAGCCACCGGACAGGGGTGGCCGGGGAGCTGTTTTTT. Translation gives CASSHRTGVAGELFF.

This clone was seen once. The V and J genes are TRBV29-1 and TRBJ1-1; tentative D call: TRBD1 (6 bases). Germline lookup yields CDR1 SQVTM and CDR2 ANQGSEA. Trimming removed 2 bases at V and 3 bases at J, with 19 bases between. This CDR3 has 16 residues. The DNA for the CDR3 is TGCAGCGTTGAACCCGACAGGTACCGCTTTGACACTGAAGCTTTCTTT. Residues: CSVEPDRYRFDTEAFF.

The chain carries TRBV27 and TRBJ1-1, with a weak D call TRBD1 (5 bases). This CDR3 region has 15 residues. The V gene's germline CDR1 is MNHEY and CDR2 SMNVEV (reference sequence). V gave up 3 bases and J gave up 4 bases, with 15 bases separating them. CDR3 in DNA: TGTGCCAGCAGTTTGGGGGAGGGGTGGGCCACTGAAGCTTTCTTT. Amino acids: CASSLGEGWATEAFF.

The V gene is TRBV7-2, the J gene TRBJ1-3, with D maybe TRBD1 (6 bases). Germline V CDR1 and CDR2: SGHTA, FQGNSA. V dropped 5 bases and J dropped 8 bases, with 16 bases sitting between them. The CDR3 length is 14 residues. CDR3 sequence (DNA): TGTGCCAGCAGCCTCCCAGGGGTTGGGGACACCATATATTTT. This codes for CASSLPGVGDTIYF.

Turning to this clone: Sequence at one end of the junction differs from germline and may be a read error. This chain uses TRBV7-7 with TRBJ2-3; TRBD1 matches 9 bases. The CDR3 runs to 14 residues. CDR1 SSHAT and CDR2 FNYEAQ come from the germline V gene (reference sequence). The CDR3 is CASSPGTGPDTQYF. The DNA of the CDR3 is TGTGCTAGCAGCCCCGGGACAGGGCCAGATACGCAGTATTTT.

The rearrangement joins TRBV30 to TRBJ1-2; 7 bases line up with TRBD1. The germline CDR1 and CDR2 sequences are GTSNPN and SVGIG (reference sequence). CDR3 length equals 13 residues. Unmatched junction bases numbered 9, after V lost 7 bases and J lost 4 bases. The CDR3 is CASSRDRPYGYTF. The CDR3 DNA reads TGTGCCTCCTCCAGGGACAGACCCTATGGCTACACCTTC.

This sequence joins TRBV6-1 and TRBJ1-5; a possible D gene is TRBD1 (5 bases). The V end was cut by 2 bases, the J end by 3 bases, with 14 bases between. From germline, CDR1 is MNHNS and CDR2 SASEGT. The CDR3 extends over 16 amino acids. CDR3 nucleotide sequence: TGTGCCAGCAGTGAAACGGGGGTTTTTGACAATCAGCCCCAGCATTTT. Translation gives CASSETGVFDNQPQHF.

The chain joins TRBV2 to TRBJ1-3, with D tentatively TRBD1 (6 bases). Trimming left V 6 bases short and J 2 bases short, with 11 bases between. The germline V gene encodes CDR1 SNHLY and CDR2 FYNNEI. There are 14 residues in the CDR3. Here the CDR3 DNA reads TGTGCCAGCAGCAGAGGACAGACTGGAAACACCATATATTTT. Translation gives CASSRGQTGNTIYF.

There are a few counts of this clone. V usage is TRBV7-9 and J usage is TRBJ1-1; D may be TRBD1 (5 bases). V was trimmed by 2 bases and J by 3 bases, leaving 13 bases between them. Per the germline V gene, CDR1 is SEHNR and CDR2 is FQNEAQ (reference sequence). CDR3 length: 15 residues. The DNA of the CDR3 is TGTGCCAGCAGCTTAAGCGGGGCGTGGGACACTGAAGCTTTCTTT. Amino acids: CASSLSGAWDTEAFF.

This chain joins TRBV3-1 (or the pseudogene TRBV3-2) and TRBJ1-1; D call uncertain. CDR3 length equals 15 residues. From germline, CDR1 is LGHDT and CDR2 YNNKEL (reference sequence). The V end lost 3 bases, the J end lost 4 bases, and 15 bases lay between the germline ends. The chain's CDR3 is CASSQTRPLGTEAFF. CDR3 in DNA: TGTGCCAGCAGCCAGACACGTCCTCTCGGCACTGAAGCTTTCTTT.

This chain links TRBV4-1 with TRBJ2-7, with 8 bases aligning to TRBD2. The V gene end was trimmed by 1 base and the J gene end by 0 bases; junction bases not matched to a gene: 8. This CDR3 contains 17 residues. Germline loops: CDR1 MGHRA, CDR2 YSYEKL. CDR3 in amino acids: CASSQGVLAGHSYEQYF. DNA of the CDR3: TGCGCCAGCAGCCAAGGGGTTCTAGCGGGCCACTCCTACGAGCAGTACTTC.

This sequence joins TRBV18 and TRBJ2-3; 11 positions agree with TRBD2. V shed 6 bases and J 0 bases; nucleotides not matched to a gene: 5. The CDR3 is 16 amino acids. The germline V gene has CDR1 KGHSH and CDR2 LQKENI. Here the CDR3 DNA reads TGTGCCAGCTCCCTAGCGGGAGGACCTAGCACAGATACGCAGTATTTT. As protein: CASSLAGGPSTDTQYF.

This clone came up a few times. The chain is built from TRBV11-3 and TRBJ2-5, with D maybe TRBD2 (5 bases). This CDR3 has 13 amino acids. With 1 base removed from V and 4 bases from J, the gap between germline ends came to 7 bases. Germline CDR1 SGHNT, CDR2 YENEEA. Written as DNA, the CDR3 is TGTGCCAGCAGCTTAGGAGGGATAGAGACCCAGTACTTC. Translation: CASSLGGIETQYF.

This clone was picked up one time. The V and J genes are TRBV3-1 (or the pseudogene TRBV3-2) and TRBJ1-5; TRBD1 aligns across 7 bases. The CDR3 totals 16 residues. Germline CDR1 is LGHDT and CDR2 is YNNKEL (reference sequence). Trimming cost V 5 bases and J 5 bases; bases outside gene matches: 12. The CDR3 spells CASSERKGAGDQPQHF. The CDR3 DNA reads as TGTGCCAGCAGCGAGCGAAAGGGGGCTGGAGATCAGCCCCAGCATTTT.

The chain joins TRBV19 to TRBJ2-1, with 8 nucleotides matching TRBD2. The junction had 10 bases not matched to a gene; V was cut back by 4 bases and J by 5 bases. The CDR3 spans 16 residues. CDR1 and CDR2 (germline): LNHDA, SQIVND (reference sequence). For the CDR3, the DNA is TGTGCCAGTAGTAGGAGTAGCGGGATAGTCCACAATGAGCAGTTCTTC. This sequence encodes CASSRSSGIVHNEQFF.